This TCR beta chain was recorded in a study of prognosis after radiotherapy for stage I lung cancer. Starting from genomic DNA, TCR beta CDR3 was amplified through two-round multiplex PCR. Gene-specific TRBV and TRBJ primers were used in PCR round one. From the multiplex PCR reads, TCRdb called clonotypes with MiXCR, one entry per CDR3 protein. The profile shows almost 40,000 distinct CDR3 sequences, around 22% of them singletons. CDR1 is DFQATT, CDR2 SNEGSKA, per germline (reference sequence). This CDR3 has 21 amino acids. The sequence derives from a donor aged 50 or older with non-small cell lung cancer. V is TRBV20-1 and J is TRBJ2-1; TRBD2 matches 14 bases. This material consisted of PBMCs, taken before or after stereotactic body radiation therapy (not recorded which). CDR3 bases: TGCAGAATCCCGGGACTAGCGGGAGTCGGAGTAACGGGGGTTACATCGGCTGAGCAGTTCTTC. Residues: CRIPGLAGVGVTGVTSAEQFF.